This T cell receptor beta chain stems from a study of blood T cell repertoires in COVID-19. Libraries were prepared by immunoSEQ multiplex PCR; TCRdb keeps only in-frame clonotypes and omits some of them. The table lists roughly 62,000 clones, around 85% of them singletons. V dropped 0 bases and J dropped 4; count of bases not matched to a gene: 9. CDR1 and CDR2 (germline): MGHDK, SYGVNS. The CDR3 spans 17 residues. The chain combines TRBV25-1 with TRBJ1-2, with 9 bases aligning to TRBD1. The sequencing input was peripheral blood. This receptor was taken from a woman of 80 years or more with active or convalescent COVID-19. CDR3 region: CASSEYIRGQGFYGYTF. The CDR3 coding sequence is TGTGCCAGCAGTGAATATATTCGCGGACAGGGGTTCTATGGCTACACCTTC.